The source of this T cell receptor (beta chain) is a study of T cells in Graves' hyperthyroidism and ophthalmopathy. RNA transcripts provided the source from which TCR beta CDR3 regions were amplified. The HTBI set primed first-round TCR CDR3 RT-PCR. One entry per CDR3 protein, called by TCRdb with MiXCR from the multiplex PCR reads. The sample carries hundreds of thousands of distinct CDR3 sequences, around 38% recorded once. CDR3 length: 17 amino acids. The germline CDR1 and CDR2 sequences are SGDLS and YYNGEE. J lost 4 bases, V lost 2 bases, and 9 bases had no gene match. Sequences were obtained from blood. This TCR was sampled from a man aged 18-30 years with Graves' hyperthyroidism. V and J are TRBV9 and TRBJ2-7; 13 bases line up with TRBD2. Written as DNA, the CDR3 is TGTGCCAGCAGCGTTGAAGAGGGGACTAGCGGGGCGTACGAGCAGTACTTC. This gives the protein CASSVEEGTSGAYEQYF.